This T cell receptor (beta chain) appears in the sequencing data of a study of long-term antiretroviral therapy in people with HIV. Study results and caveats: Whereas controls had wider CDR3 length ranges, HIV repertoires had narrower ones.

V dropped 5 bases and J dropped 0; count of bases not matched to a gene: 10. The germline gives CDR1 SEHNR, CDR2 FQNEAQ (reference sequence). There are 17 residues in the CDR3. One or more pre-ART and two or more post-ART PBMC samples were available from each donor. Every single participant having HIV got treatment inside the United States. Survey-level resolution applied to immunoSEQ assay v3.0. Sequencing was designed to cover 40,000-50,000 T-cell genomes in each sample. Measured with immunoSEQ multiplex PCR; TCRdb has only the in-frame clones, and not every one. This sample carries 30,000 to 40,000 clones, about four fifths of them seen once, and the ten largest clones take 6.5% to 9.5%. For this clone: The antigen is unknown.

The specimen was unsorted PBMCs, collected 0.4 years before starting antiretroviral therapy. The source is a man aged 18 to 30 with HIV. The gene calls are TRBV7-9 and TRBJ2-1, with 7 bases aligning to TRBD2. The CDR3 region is CASSPRSSGGSYNEQFF. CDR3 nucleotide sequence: TGTGCCAGCAGCCCTAGGTCTAGCGGAGGCTCCTACAATGAGCAGTTCTTC.